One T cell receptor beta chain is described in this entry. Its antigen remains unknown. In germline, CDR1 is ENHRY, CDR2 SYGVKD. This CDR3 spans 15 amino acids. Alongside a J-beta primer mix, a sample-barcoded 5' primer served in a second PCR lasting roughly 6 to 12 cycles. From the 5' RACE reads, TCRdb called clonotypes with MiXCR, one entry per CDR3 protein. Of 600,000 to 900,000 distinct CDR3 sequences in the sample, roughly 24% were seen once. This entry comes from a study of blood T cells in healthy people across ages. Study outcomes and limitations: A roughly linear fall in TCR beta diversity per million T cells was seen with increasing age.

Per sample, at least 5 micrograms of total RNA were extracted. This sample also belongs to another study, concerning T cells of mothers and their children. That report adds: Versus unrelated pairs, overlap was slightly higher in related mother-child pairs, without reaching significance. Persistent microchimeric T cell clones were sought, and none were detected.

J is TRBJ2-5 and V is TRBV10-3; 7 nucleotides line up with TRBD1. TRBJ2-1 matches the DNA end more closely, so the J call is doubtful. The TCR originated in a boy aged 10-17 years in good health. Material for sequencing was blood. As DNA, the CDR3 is TGTGCCATCAGTGACGACAGGGAGTGGAACAATGAGCAGTTCTTC. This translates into CAISDDREWNNEQFF.